This T cell receptor (beta chain) derives from a study of identical twins. The study's findings and limits: Low generation probability was overrepresented in out-of-frame alpha sequences shared by twins. Models underpredicted monozygotic twin sharing of out-of-frame TCR alpha.

TCRdb reanalysed the 5' RACE reads using MiXCR and keeps one entry per CDR3 protein. The profile covers some 690,000 distinct CDR3 sequences, with roughly 20% appearing a single time and approximately 4.5% taken by the ten largest. CDR3 size: 15 residues. Germline values: CDR1 SEHNR, CDR2 FQNEAQ (reference sequence). Trimming took off 6 bases at V and 8 bases at J, with 20 bases between the two ends. A remark on this clonotype: What it recognizes is unknown.

This sample also belongs to another study, concerning T cells expressing NK-cell markers. That work adds: It was sorted CD3+CD56+NKG2C+, CD3+CD56+NKG2C- and CD3+CD56-NKG2C+ T cells that supplied the TCR beta repertoires. The sequencing cohort of eight donors included seven HCMV-seropositive individuals and one seronegative individual.

This chain joins TRBV7-9 and TRBJ2-1; D possibly corresponds to TRBD1 (7 bases). Sequencing was done on a sample of PBMCs. The receptor's source is a young woman in good health. CDR3 nucleotide sequence: TGTGCCAGCAGTCGGGGGCAAGACAGGGCCTATGAGCAGTTCTTC. As protein: CASSRGQDRAYEQFF.